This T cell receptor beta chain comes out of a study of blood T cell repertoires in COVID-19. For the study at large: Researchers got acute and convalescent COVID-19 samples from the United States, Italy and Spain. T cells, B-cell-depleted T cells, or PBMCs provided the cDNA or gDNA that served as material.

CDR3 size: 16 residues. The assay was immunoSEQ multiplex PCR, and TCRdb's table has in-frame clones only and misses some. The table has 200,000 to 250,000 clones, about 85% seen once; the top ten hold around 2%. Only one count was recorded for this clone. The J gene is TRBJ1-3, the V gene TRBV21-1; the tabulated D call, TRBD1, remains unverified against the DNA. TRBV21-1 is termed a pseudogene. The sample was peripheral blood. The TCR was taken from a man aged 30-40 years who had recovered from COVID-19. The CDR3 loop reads CASSKRTVPLGNTIYF. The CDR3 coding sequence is TGTGCCAGCAGCAAGCGGACAGTACCACTTGGAAACACCATATATTTT.